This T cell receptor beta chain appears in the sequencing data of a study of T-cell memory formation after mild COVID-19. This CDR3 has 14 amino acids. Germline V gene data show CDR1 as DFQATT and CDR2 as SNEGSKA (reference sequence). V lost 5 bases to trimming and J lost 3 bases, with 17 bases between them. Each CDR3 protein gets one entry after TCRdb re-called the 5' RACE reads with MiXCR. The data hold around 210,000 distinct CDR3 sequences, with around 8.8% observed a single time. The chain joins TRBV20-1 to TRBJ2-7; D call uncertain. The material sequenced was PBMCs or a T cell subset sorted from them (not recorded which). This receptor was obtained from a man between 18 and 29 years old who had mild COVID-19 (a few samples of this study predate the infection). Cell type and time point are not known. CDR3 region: CSAGPAARVYEQYF. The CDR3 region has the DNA TGCAGTGCTGGACCCGCGGCGCGAGTCTACGAGCAGTACTTC.